One sample yielded the 10 T cell receptor beta chains listed below, sequenced in a study of blood T cell repertoires in COVID-19 (dated by TCRdb to the early 2020s). Library method: the immunoSEQ multiplex PCR assay. TCRdb retrieved this table from immuneACCESS and kept in-frame rearrangements only. Not all clones are present; in checked studies, unresolved V genes account for under half, and no reason is known for the remainder. This sample is represented by about 240,000 clones; 86% of them were singletons. The ten largest account for about 12% of the sample. Material: peripheral blood. The receptors stem from a man older than 75 with acute or convalescent COVID-19.

The chain uses TRBV3-1 (or the pseudogene TRBV3-2) and TRBJ1-1, with 8 bases identical to TRBD1. Per germline, CDR1 LGHDT and CDR2 YNNKEL (reference sequence). This CDR3 is built from 15 residues. V trimming: 3 bases; J trimming: 1 base; junction bases outside the gene matches: 4. CDR3 DNA sequence: TGTGCCAGCAGCCAGGGACAGGACGCGAACACTGAAGCTTTCTTT. It codes for CASSQGQDANTEAFF.

The chain couples TRBV28 to TRBJ2-7, with 9 nucleotides matching TRBD1. Per germline, CDR1 MDHEN and CDR2 SYDVKM. The V and J ends lost 5 bases and 6 bases, in that order; junction bases with no gene match: 11. This CDR3 is built from 15 residues. The CDR3 is CASSPWGTGRTEQYF. The CDR3 region has the DNA TGTGCCAGCAGTCCCTGGGGGACAGGGAGAACCGAGCAGTACTTC.

The chain combines TRBV5-6 with TRBJ1-2; 9 positions match TRBD1. Germline CDR1 and CDR2: SGHDT and YYEEEE. V was clipped by 6 bases and J by 4 bases; unmatched bases: 7. This CDR3 has 14 amino acids. The CDR3 bases are TGTGCCAGCACCCGGGACAGGGAGACCTATGGCTACACCTTC. Residues: CASTRDRETYGYTF.

The rearrangement links TRBV2 to TRBJ2-1, with 8 nucleotides matching TRBD1. The CDR3 has 16 amino acids. The trim removed 2 bases at V and 6 bases at J, leaving 9 bases unmatched. Germline values: CDR1 SNHLY, CDR2 FYNNEI. The CDR3 coding sequence is TGTGCCAGCAGTGAACGGACAGGGTGGGTCGGCAATGAGCAGTTCTTC. This translates into CASSERTGWVGNEQFF.

J is TRBJ2-1 and V is TRBV29-1, with TRBD2 matching 9 bases. This CDR3 has 14 amino acids. Trimming at V came to 4 bases and at J to 6 bases, leaving 7 bases not matched to a gene. From germline, CDR1 is SQVTM and CDR2 ANQGSEA. DNA for the CDR3: TGCAGCGTTGTACGCGGGGGGGCTGGCAATGAGCAGTTCTTC. As protein: CSVVRGGAGNEQFF.

The V gene is TRBV5-1, the J gene TRBJ2-6, with D possibly being TRBD2 (5 bases). The V end lost 4 bases, the J end lost 0 bases, and 8 bases lay between the germline ends. The CDR3 has 15 amino acids. Germline V gene sequence: CDR1 SGHRS, CDR2 YFSETQ. CDR3 sequence reads: CASSPGGSGANVLTF. CDR3 DNA: TGCGCCAGCAGCCCTGGAGGCTCTGGGGCCAACGTCCTGACTTTC.

The rearrangement uses TRBV6-1 and TRBJ1-2, with 7 bases fitting TRBD1. V shed 1 base and J 10 bases; nucleotides not matched to a gene: 9. Germline V gene sequence: CDR1 MNHNS, CDR2 SASEGT. This CDR3 contains 14 residues. The CDR3 region has the DNA TGTGCCAGCAGTGAAGATTTCACAGGGGTCCTCTACACCTTC. Its protein product is CASSEDFTGVLYTF.

The chain has TRBV6-5 and TRBJ1-2; no reliable D call. The germline CDR1 and CDR2 sequences are MNHEY and SVGAGI. V was trimmed by 8 bases and J by 7 bases, leaving 11 bases between them. This CDR3 comprises 11 residues. The CDR3 DNA reads TGTGCCAGCCAAAGCCGCTTTGGCTACACCTTC. Translation gives CASQSRFGYTF.

V usage is TRBV3-1 (or the pseudogene TRBV3-2) and J usage is TRBJ2-7; weak D call: TRBD2 (6 bases). Germline V CDR1 and CDR2: LGHDT, YNNKEL (reference sequence). The CDR3 consists of 12 residues. Trimming stripped 6 bases from V and 6 bases from J, with 12 bases between. This CDR3 reads CASSPLGGEQYF. CDR3 in DNA: TGTGCCAGCAGTCCTCTCGGGGGCGAGCAGTACTTC.

The chain combines TRBV6-5 with TRBJ1-3; no firm D call. Trimming removed 4 bases at V and 0 bases at J, with 13 bases between. Germline V gene data show CDR1 as MNHEY and CDR2 as SVGAGI. There are 16 residues in the CDR3. Here the CDR3 reads CASSSRPGSSGNTIYF. The CDR3, as DNA: TGTGCCAGCAGTTCCCGGCCAGGTTCCTCTGGAAACACCATATATTTT.